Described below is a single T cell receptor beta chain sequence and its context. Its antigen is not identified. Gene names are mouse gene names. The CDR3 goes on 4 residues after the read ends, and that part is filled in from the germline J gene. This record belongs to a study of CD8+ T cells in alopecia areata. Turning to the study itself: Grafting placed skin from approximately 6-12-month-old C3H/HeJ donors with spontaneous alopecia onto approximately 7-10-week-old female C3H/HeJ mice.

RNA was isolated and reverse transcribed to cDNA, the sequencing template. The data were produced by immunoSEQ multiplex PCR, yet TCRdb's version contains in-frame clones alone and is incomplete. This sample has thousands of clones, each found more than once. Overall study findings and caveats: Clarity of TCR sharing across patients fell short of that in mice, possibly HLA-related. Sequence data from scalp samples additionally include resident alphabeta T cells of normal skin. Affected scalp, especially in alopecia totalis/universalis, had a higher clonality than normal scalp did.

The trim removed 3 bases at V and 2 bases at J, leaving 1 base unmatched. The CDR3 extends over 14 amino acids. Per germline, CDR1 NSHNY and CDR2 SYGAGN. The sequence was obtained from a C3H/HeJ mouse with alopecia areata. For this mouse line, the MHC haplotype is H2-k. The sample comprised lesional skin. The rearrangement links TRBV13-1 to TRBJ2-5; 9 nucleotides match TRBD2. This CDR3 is CASSAWGGQDTQYF. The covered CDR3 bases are TGTGCCAGCAGTGCCTGGGGGGGCCAAGAC.